This TCR beta chain was sequenced during a study of post-analysis software for immune sequencing data. Background on the study: The disease courses covered relapsing-remitting, secondary progressive and progressive-relapsing multiple sclerosis.

General study points: Controls had lower frequencies than patients of a few TRBV segments, which included TRBV5-6, TRBV5-1 and TRBV20-1. Compared with controls, patients showed significantly lower normalized Chao1 diversity. By F measure, strong co-clustering occurred among samples prepared in the same batch.

The germline CDR1 and CDR2 sequences are SGHKS and YYEKEE (reference sequence). The CDR3 has 18 residues. Unmatched junction bases numbered 13, after V lost 1 base and J lost 3 bases. The authors incorporated unique molecular identifiers into the TCR beta cDNA libraries. Input populations of 1 to 10 million T cells gave rise to a few hundred thousand cDNA molecules. Each CDR3 protein is one row after TCRdb ran MiXCR on the PCR reads. Here the sample spans 650,000 to 850,000 distinct CDR3 sequences, about 43% being singletons. This clonotype was found a few times. Its antigen remains unidentified. The sequence came from a girl aged 5 to 17 with multiple sclerosis. Sequenced sample: blood. The chain links TRBV5-5 to TRBJ2-7; 10 positions agree with TRBD2. DNA of the CDR3: TGTGCCAGCAGCTTGTGGTCTAGCGGGAGTTTTTTCCTCTACGAGCAGTACTTC. It translates to CASSLWSSGSFFLYEQYF.